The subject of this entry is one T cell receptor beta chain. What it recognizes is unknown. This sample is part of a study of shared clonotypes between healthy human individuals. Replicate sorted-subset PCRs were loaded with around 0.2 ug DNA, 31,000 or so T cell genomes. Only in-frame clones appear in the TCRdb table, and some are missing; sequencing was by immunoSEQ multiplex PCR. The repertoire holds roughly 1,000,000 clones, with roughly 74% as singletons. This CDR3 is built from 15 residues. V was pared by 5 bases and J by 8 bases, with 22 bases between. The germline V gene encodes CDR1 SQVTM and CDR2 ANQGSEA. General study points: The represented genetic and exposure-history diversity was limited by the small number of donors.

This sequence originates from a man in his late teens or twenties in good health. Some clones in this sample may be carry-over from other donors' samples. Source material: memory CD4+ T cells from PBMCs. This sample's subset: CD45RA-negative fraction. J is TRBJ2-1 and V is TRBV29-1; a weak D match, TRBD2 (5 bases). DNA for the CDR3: TGCAGCGTTTCTGGAGTTCGAGGGCAACGGGATGAGCAGTTCTTC. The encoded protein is CSVSGVRGQRDEQFF.